The clone carrying this T cell receptor beta chain was picked up many times. This specimen comes from a study of identical twins. TCRdb processed the 5' RACE reads anew with MiXCR; each CDR3 protein has one entry. This sample has about 460,000 distinct CDR3 sequences, with approximately 15% found just once. Germline V gene sequence: CDR1 SGHTA, CDR2 FQGNSA. CDR3 size: 13 residues. V gave up 0 bases and J gave up 8 bases, with 10 bases separating them. The same specimen was also included in a second study, on yellow fever vaccine responses in identical twins.

Material: CD4+ T cells sorted from blood. The J gene is TRBJ1-1, the V gene TRBV7-2; D remains ambiguous. The sequence was collected from a woman aged 18-29 years in good health. The CDR3 DNA sequence: TGTGCCAGCAGCTTAGCACAGCTTCGGGAAGCTTTCTTT. Its protein is CASSLAQLREAFF.